This T cell receptor beta chain stems from a study of PD-1 blockade in classical Hodgkin lymphoma. General study points: Reports described newly diagnosed patients as having lower baseline TCR diversity than healthy donors. Factors driving the repertoire differences, possibly disease activity or prior therapy, remain undefined.

Note on this clone: The antigen remains undetermined.

TCRdb keeps only in-frame clones here, not all; method: immunoSEQ multiplex PCR. Of 9,000 to 10,000 clones in the sample, more than 90% are singletons; the top ten hold about 8.1%. The CDR3 has 12 residues. The ends were cut back, 3 bases at V and 0 bases at J, with 4 bases in the middle. CDR1 is SGHRS and CDR2 is YFSETQ in the germline V gene. Specified time point: newly diagnosed, previously untreated cHL patient sample. Thawed PBMCs supplied CD8+ T cells via magnetic negative selection. Serving as comparison were PBMCs from newly diagnosed, untreated classical Hodgkin lymphoma, which were sequenced alongside the relapsed/refractory trial patients.

The source of this sequence is a human donor with classical Hodgkin lymphoma. The sequencing input was CD8+ T cells from blood. The chain couples TRBV5-1 to TRBJ2-7; D not certain. The CDR3 DNA is TGCGCCAGCAGCTGGAACTCCTACGAGCAGTACTTC. Its protein is CASSWNSYEQYF.